This T cell receptor beta chain was sequenced in a study of radiotherapy plus CTLA-4 blockade in lung cancer. Study as a whole: Of all patients, 15% to 20% responded objectively and about 34% showed disease control. The study, taken as a whole, reports: Strongest reported response predictors: early blood clone changes and post-radiation interferon-beta. Expansion of tumor-derived TCR clones was observed in blood after radiotherapy plus ipilimumab.

The V gene's germline CDR1 is SGHRS and CDR2 YFSETQ. V lost 0 bases and J lost 9, with 15 bases in between. This CDR3 is 14 amino acids long. TCRdb keeps only in-frame clones here, not all; method: immunoSEQ multiplex PCR. The repertoire has more than 75,000 clones, roughly 86% of them found once; the top ten carry 0.87%. As to this clone: Antigen: not known.

The study treated chemo-refractory metastatic non-small-cell lung cancer patients with focal radiation plus ipilimumab CTLA-4 blockade. The material sequenced was peripheral blood, taken from a patient treated with radiotherapy plus ipilimumab. The sequence derives from a human donor with non-small cell lung cancer who had stable disease on radiotherapy plus ipilimumab. The rearrangement joins TRBV5-1 to TRBJ1-1; perhaps TRBD1 as D (5 bases). Here the CDR3 DNA reads TGCGCCAGCAGCTTGGAACGGGGGACTTTGAAAGCTTTCTTT. This gives the protein CASSLERGTLKAFF.